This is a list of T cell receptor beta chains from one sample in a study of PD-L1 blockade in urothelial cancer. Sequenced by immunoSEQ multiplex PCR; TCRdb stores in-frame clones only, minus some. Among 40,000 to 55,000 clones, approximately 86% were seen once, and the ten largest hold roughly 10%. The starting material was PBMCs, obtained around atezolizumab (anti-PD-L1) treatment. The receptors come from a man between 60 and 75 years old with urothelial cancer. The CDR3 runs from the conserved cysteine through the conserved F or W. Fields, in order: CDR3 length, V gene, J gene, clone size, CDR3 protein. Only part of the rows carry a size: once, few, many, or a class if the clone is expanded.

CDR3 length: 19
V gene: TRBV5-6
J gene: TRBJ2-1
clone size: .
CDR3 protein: CASTTDRVLSLSSYNEQFF

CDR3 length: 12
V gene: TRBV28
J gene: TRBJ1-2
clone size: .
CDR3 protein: CASSPPVGGYTF

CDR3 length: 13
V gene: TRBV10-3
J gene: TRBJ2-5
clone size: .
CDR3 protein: CAISGLPEETQYF

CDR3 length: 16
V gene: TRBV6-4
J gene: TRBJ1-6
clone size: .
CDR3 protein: CASSDLGRRVHSPLHF

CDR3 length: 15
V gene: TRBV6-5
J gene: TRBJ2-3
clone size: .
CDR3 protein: CASSHGGGWTDTQYF

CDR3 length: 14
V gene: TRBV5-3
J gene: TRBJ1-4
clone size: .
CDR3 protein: CARRLVSNNEKLFF

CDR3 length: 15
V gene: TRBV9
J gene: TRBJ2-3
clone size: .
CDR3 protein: CASSVVSGSTDTQYF

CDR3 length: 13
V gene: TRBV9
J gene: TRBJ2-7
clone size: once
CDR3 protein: CASSTGHLYEQYF

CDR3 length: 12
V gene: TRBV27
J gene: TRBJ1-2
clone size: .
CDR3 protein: CASSPGIGGYTF

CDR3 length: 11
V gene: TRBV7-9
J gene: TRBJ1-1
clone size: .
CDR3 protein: CASSLAREAFF

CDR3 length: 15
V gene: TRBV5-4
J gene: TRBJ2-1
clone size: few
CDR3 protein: CASSVGGDSYNEQFF

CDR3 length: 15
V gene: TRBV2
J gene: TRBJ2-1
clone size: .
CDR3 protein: CASSTSGSSYNEQFF

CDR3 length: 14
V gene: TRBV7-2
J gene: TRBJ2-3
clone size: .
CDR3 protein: CASSSGQSTDTQYF

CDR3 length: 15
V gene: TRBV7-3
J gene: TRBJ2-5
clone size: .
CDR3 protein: CASSRTGGEGETQYF

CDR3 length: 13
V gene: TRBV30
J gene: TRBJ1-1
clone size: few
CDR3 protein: CAWSGTAYTEAFF

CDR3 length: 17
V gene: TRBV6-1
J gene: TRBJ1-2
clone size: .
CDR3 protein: CASSDLSAGARDYGYTF

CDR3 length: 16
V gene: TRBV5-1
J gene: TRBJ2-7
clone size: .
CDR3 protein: CASSFRPGGGAYEQYF

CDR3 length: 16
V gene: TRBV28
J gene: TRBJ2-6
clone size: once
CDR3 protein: CASSPPRGPGANVLTF

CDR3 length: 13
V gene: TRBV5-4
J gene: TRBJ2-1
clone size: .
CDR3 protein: CASSLGLYNEQFF